This T cell receptor beta chain was sequenced during a study of siplizumab effects on memory and regulatory T cells. The V gene's germline CDR1 is MGHRA and CDR2 YSYEKL. This CDR3 spans 13 amino acids. V shed 3 bases and J shed 10 bases, with 10 bases lying between them. The repertoire was sequenced with immunoSEQ multiplex PCR; TCRdb's copy has only in-frame clones and lacks some. In the table there are about 69,000 clones, 75% to 90% of which are singletons. This clonotype was sampled from a human donor in good health. The gene calls are TRBV4-1 and TRBJ1-6; no reliable D call. Sample: Tregs sorted from blood. CDR3 DNA: TGCGCCAGCAGCCATCAGTCTGGATCACCCCTCCACTTT. It codes for CASSHQSGSPLHF.